Sequencing of this T cell receptor (beta chain) was carried out in a study of CD8+ T cells in alopecia areata. Described treatment: oral pan-JAK inhibitor, 5-10 mg twice daily. Alopecia areata patients provided lesional scalp punch biopsies and peripheral blood, both collected for the study. With respect to this clone: Antigen: not known.

Reverse transcribed after extraction, RNA yielded cDNA as the sequencing template. Sequencing was performed with immunoSEQ multiplex PCR; in TCRdb, only in-frame clones are kept and a portion is missing. The sample holds 40,000 to 45,000 clones; about nine tenths are singletons and the top ten take approximately 20%. The study, taken as a whole, reports: For baseline CD8+ expansion, any link to response stays uncertain with one nonresponder. Sequencing of scalp samples also includes resident alphabeta T cells from normal skin. An increase in clonality over normal scalp was evident in lesional scalp, especially alopecia totalis/universalis.

The material was CD8+ T cells sorted from blood, obtained at week 24, from a patient treated with tofacitinib. The sequence was collected from a human donor with alopecia areata.

The DNA for the CDR3 is TGTGCCAGCAGCCTACCCCGGACAGGGACTAACGAGCAGTACTTC. It is translated as CASSLPRTGTNEQYF. The J gene is TRBJ2-7, the V gene TRBV7-9; TRBD1 might be the D (8 bases). Trimming removed 5 bases at V and 5 bases at J, with 19 bases between. Germline CDR1 is SEHNR and CDR2 is FQNEAQ (reference sequence). This CDR3 comprises 15 residues.